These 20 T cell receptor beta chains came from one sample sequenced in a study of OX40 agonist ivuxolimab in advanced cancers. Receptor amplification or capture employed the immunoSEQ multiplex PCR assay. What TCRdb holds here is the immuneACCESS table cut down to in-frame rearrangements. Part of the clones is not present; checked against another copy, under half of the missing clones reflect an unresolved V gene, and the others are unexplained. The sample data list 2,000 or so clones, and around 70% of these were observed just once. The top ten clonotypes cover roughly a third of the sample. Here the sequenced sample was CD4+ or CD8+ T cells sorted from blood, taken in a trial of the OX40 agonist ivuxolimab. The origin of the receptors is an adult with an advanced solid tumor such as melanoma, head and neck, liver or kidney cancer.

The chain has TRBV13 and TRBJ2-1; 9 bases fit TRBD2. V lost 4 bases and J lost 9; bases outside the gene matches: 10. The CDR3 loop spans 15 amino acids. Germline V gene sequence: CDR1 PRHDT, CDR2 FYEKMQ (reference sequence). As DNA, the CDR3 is TGTGCCAGCAGCTCAACCGGGACTAGCTCATTTGAGCAGTTCTTC. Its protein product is CASSSTGTSSFEQFF.

The chain's CDR3 is CAISESRASGDYNEQFF. The CDR3 bases are TGTGCCATCAGTGAGTCCCGGGCTAGCGGGGACTACAATGAGCAGTTCTTC. The chain joins TRBV10-3 to TRBJ2-1; TRBD2 aligns across 9 bases. The V and J ends lost 0 bases and 3 bases, in that order; junction bases with no gene match: 6. The length of the CDR3 is 17 residues. The germline V gene encodes CDR1 ENHRY and CDR2 SYGVKD.

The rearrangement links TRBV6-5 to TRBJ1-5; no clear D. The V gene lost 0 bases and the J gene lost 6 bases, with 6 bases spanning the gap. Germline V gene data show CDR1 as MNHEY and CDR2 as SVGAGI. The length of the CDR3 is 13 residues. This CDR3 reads CASSYSPGQPQHF. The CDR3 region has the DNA TGTGCCAGCAGTTACTCCCCGGGTCAGCCCCAGCATTTT.

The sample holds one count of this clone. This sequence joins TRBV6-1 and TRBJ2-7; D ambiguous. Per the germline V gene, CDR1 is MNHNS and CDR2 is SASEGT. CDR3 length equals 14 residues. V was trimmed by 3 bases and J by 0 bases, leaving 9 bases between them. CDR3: CASSDYMSSYEQYF. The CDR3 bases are TGTGCCAGCAGTGACTATATGAGCTCCTACGAGCAGTACTTC.

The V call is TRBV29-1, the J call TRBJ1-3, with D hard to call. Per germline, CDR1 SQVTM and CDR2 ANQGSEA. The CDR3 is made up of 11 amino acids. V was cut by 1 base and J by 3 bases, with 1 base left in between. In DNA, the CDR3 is TGCAGCGTTGAAGTTGGAAACACCATATATTTT. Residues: CSVEVGNTIYF.

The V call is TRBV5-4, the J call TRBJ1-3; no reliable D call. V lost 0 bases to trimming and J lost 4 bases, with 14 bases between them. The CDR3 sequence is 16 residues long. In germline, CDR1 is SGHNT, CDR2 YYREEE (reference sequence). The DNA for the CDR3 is TGTGCCAGCAGCTTGGAATTCGGAGGGAACGGAAACACCATATATTTT. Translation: CASSLEFGGNGNTIYF.

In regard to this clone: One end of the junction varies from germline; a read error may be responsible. This CDR3 is CASRVGTGHRQETQYF. As DNA, the CDR3 is TGTGCCAGCAGGGTAGGGACCGGGCACAGACAAGAGACCCAGTACTTC. The chain uses TRBV9 and TRBJ2-5, with D possibly being TRBD1 or TRBD2 (5 bases each). The germline gives CDR1 SGDLS, CDR2 YYNGEE. CDR3 size: 16 residues.

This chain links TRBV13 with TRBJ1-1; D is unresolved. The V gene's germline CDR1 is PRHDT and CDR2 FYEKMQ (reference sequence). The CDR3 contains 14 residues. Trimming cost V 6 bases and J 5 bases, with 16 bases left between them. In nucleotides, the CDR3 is TGTGCCAGCAGTGGTGGGCTACTGGGTACTGAAGCTTTCTTT. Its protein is CASSGGLLGTEAFF. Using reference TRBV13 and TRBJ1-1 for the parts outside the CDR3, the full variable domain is AAGVIQSPRHLIKEKRETATLKCYPIPRHDTVYWYQQGPGQDPQFLISFYEKMQSDKGSIPDRFSAQQFSDYHSELNMSSLELGDSALYFCASSGGLLGTEAFFGQGTRLTVV.

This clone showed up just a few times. Written as DNA, the CDR3 is TGCGCCAGCAGCGACGAGGGACAGGCGGGGGGCTACACCTTC. Translated, it gives CASSDEGQAGGYTF. The chain couples TRBV5-1 to TRBJ1-2; 8 nucleotides agree with TRBD1. Per germline, CDR1 SGHRS and CDR2 YFSETQ. The trim removed 4 bases at V and 8 bases at J, leaving 10 bases unmatched. CDR3 length equals 14 residues.

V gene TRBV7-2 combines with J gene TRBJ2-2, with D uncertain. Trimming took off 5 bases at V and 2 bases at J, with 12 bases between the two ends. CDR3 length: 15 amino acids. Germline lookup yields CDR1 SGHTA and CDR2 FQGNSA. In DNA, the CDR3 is TGTGCCAGCAGCCCGCAGAGACAAAACACCGGGGAGCTGTTTTTT. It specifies CASSPQRQNTGELFF.

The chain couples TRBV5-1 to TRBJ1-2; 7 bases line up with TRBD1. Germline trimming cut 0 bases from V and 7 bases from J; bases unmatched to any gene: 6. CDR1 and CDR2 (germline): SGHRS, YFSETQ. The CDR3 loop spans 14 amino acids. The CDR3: CASSLDEGAGGYTF. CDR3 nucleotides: TGCGCCAGCAGCTTGGATGAGGGGGCAGGTGGCTACACCTTC.

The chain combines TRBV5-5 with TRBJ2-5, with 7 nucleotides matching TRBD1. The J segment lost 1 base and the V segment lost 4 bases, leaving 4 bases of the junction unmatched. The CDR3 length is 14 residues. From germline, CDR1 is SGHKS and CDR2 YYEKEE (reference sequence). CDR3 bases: TGTGCCAGCAGCCCAGGACAGGTCCAAGAGACCCAGTACTTC. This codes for CASSPGQVQETQYF.

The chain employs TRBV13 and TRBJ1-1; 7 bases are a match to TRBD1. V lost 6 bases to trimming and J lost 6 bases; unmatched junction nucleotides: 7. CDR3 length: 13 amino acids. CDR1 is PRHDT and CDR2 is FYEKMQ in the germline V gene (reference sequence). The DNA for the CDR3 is TGTGCCAGCAGTGGAACAGGGGTGGCTGAAGCTTTCTTT. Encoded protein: CASSGTGVAEAFF.

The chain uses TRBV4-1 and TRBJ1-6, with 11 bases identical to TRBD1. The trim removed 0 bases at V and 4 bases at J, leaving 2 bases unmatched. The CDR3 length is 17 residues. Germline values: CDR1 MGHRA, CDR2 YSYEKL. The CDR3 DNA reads TGCGCCAGCAGCCAAGATGGGACAGGGGGTTATAATTCACCCCTCCACTTT. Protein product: CASSQDGTGGYNSPLHF.

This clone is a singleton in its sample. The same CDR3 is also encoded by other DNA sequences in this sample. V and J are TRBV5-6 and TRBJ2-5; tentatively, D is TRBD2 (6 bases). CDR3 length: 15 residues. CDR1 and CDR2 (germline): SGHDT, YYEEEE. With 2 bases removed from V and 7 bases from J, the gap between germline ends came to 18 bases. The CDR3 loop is CASSFGGGVRATQYF. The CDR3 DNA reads TGTGCCAGCAGCTTTGGGGGAGGAGTTCGGGCGACCCAGTACTTC. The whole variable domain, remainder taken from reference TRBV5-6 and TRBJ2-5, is DAGVTQSPTHLIKTRGQQVTLRCSPKSGHDTVSWYQQALGQGPQFIFQYYEEEERQRGNFPDRFSGHQFPNYSSELNVNALLLGDSALYLCASSFGGGVRATQYFGPGTRLLVL.

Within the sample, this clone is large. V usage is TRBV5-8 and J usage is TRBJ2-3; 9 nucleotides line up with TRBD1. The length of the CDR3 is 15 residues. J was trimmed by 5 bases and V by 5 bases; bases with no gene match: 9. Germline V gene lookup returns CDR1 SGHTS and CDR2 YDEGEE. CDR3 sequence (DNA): TGTGCCAGCAGGTCGGACAGGGGACACCAAGATACGCAGTATTTT. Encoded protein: CASRSDRGHQDTQYF.

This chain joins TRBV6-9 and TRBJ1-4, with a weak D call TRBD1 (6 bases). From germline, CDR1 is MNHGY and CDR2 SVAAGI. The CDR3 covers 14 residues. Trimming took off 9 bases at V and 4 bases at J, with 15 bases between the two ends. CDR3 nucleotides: TGTGCCAGTAGGGGGATGGAGGGTAATGAAAAACTGTTTTTT. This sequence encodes CASRGMEGNEKLFF.

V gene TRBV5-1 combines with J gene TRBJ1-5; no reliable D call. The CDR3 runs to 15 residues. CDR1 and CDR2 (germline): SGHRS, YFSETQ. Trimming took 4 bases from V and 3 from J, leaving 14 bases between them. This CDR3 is CASSPGSGLNQPQHF. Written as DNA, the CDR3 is TGCGCCAGCAGCCCCGGTTCAGGTCTCAATCAGCCCCAGCATTTT. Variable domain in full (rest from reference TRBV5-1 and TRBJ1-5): KAGVTQTPRYLIKTRGQQVTLSCSPISGHRSVSWYQQTPGQGLQFLFEYFSETQRNKGNFPGRFSGRQFSNSRSEMNVSTLELGDSALYLCASSPGSGLNQPQHFGDGTRLSIL.

The CDR3 loop reads CASSSTGAPLHF. The CDR3 nucleotides are TGTGCCAGCAGCAGTACAGGGGCACCCCTCCACTTT. This chain links TRBV5-4 with TRBJ1-6; TRBD1 agrees at 7 bases. Germline V lookup: CDR1 SGHNT, CDR2 YYREEE (reference sequence). The CDR3 covers 12 residues. Trimming took 4 bases from V and 11 from J; bases not matched to a gene: 3.

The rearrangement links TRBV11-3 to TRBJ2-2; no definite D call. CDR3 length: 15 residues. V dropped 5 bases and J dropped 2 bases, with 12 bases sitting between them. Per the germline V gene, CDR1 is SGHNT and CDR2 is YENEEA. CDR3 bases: TGTGCCAGCAGCCCGCAGAGACAAAACACCGGGGAGCTGTTTTTT. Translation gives CASSPQRQNTGELFF.